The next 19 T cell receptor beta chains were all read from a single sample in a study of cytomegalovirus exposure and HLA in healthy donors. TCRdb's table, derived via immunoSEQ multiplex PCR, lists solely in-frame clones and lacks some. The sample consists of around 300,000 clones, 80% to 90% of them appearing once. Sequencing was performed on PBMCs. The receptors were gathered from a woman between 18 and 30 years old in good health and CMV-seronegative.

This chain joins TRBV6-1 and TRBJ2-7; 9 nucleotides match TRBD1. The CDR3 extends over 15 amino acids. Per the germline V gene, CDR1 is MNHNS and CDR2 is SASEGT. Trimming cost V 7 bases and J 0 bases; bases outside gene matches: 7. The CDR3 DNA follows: TGTGCCAGCAAGGGGACAGGGCCCTTCTCCTACGAGCAGTACTTC. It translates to CASKGTGPFSYEQYF.

The CDR3 sequence is CASSDWVTNEQYF. DNA of the CDR3: TGTGCCAGCAGTGATTGGGTGACAAACGAGCAGTACTTC. V gene TRBV6-1 combines with J gene TRBJ2-7; D is unclear. The CDR3 is 13 residues long. CDR1 is MNHNS and CDR2 is SASEGT in the germline V gene. The V end was cut by 3 bases, the J end by 5 bases, with 11 bases between.

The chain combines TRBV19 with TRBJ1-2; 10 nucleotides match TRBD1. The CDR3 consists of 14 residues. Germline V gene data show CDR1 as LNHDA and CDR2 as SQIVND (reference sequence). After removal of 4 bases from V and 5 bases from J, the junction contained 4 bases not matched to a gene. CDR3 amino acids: CASSKRDRGYGYTF. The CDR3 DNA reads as TGTGCCAGTAGTAAACGGGACAGGGGATATGGCTACACCTTC.

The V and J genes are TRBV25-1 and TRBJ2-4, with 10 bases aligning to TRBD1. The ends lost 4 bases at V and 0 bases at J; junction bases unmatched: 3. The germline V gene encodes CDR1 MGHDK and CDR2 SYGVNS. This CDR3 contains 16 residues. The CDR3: CASSARDRGAKNIQYF. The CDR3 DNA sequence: TGTGCCAGCAGTGCCCGGGACAGGGGAGCCAAAAACATTCAGTACTTC.

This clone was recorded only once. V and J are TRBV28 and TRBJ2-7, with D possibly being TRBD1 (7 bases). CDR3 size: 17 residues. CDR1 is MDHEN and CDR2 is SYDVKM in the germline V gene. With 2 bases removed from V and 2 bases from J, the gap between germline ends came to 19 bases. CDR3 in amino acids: CASSLGIGGTAPYEQYF. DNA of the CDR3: TGTGCCAGCAGTTTAGGGATAGGGGGGACAGCCCCCTACGAGCAGTACTTC. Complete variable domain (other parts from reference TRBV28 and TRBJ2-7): DVKVTQSSRYLVKRTGEKVFLECVQDMDHENMFWYRQDPGLGLRLIYFSYDVKMKEKGDIPEGYSVSREKKERFSLILESASTNQTSMYLCASSLGIGGTAPYEQYFGPGTRLTVT.

The DNA for the CDR3 is TGTGCCAGCAGTTTCTTGCAGGGGGCCAACTATGGCTACACCTTC. This codes for CASSFLQGANYGYTF. The chain is built from TRBV28 and TRBJ1-2; 8 nucleotides line up with TRBD1. Germline V gene sequence: CDR1 MDHEN, CDR2 SYDVKM. The CDR3 spans 15 residues. J lost 2 bases, V lost 3 bases, and 5 bases had no gene match.

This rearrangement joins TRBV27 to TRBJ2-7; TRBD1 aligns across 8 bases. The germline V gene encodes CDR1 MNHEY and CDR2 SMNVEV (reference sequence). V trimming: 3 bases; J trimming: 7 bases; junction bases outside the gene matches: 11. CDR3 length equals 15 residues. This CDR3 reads CASSFFSTGTGEQYF. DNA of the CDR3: TGTGCCAGCAGTTTCTTCTCGACCGGGACAGGTGAGCAGTACTTC.

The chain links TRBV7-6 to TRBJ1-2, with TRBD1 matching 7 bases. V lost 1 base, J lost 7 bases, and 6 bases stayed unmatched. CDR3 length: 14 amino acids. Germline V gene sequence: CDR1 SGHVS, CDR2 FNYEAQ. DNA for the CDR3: TGTGCCAGCAGCTTAGAGACAGGGTCGGGTGGCTACACCTTC. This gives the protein CASSLETGSGGYTF.

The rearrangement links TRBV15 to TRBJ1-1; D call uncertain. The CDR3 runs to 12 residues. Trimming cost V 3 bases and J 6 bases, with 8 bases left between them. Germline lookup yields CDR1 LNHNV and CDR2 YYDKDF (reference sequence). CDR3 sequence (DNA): TGTGCCACCAGCAGGGGCATCGCTGAAGCTTTCTTT. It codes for CATSRGIAEAFF.

CDR3 region: CASSPVLAGGDTQYF. The CDR3, as DNA: TGTGCCAGCAGCCCGGTCCTAGCGGGAGGAGATACGCAGTATTTT. The chain uses TRBV7-6 and TRBJ2-3, with TRBD2 matching over 11 bases. There are 15 residues in the CDR3. V lost 5 bases and J lost 5; bases outside the gene matches: 6. Germline V CDR1 and CDR2: SGHVS, FNYEAQ.

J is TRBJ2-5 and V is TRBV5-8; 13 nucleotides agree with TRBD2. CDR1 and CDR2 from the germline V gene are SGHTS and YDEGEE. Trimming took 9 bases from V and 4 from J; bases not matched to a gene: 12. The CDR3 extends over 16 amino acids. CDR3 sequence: CATTSGTSGASETQYF. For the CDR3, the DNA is TGTGCCACCACTTCCGGGACTAGCGGGGCCTCAGAGACCCAGTACTTC.

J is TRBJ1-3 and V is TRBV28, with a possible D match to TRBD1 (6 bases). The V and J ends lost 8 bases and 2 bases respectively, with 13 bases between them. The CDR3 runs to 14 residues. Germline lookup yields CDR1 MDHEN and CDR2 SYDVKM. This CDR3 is CASQDSATGNTIYF. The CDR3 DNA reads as TGTGCCAGCCAGGACAGCGCGACTGGAAACACCATATATTTT.

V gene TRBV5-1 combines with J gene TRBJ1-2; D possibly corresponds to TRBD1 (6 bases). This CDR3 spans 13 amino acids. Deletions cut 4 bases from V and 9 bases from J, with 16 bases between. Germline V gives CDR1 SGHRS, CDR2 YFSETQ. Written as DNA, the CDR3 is TGCGCCAGCAGCCCCTATGAGGGGGATAGCTACACCTTC. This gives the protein CASSPYEGDSYTF.

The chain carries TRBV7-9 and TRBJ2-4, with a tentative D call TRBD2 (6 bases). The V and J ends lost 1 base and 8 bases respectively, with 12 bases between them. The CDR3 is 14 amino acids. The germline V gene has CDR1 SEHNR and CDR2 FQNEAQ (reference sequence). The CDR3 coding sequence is TGTGCCAGCAGCTTAGTCGGCGGGACGGACATTCAGTACTTC. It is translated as CASSLVGGTDIQYF.

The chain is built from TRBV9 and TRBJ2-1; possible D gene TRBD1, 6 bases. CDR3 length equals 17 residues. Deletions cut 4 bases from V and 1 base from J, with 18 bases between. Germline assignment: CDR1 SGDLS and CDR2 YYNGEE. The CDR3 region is CASSSPRGSFSYNEQFF. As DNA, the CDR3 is TGTGCCAGCAGCTCCCCTAGGGGGTCATTTTCCTACAATGAGCAGTTCTTC. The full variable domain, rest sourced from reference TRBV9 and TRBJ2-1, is DSGVTQTPKHLITATGQRVTLRCSPRSGDLSVYWYQQSLDQGLQFLIQYYNGEERAKGNILERFSAQQFPDLHSELNLSSLELGDSALYFCASSSPRGSFSYNEQFFGPGTRLTVL.

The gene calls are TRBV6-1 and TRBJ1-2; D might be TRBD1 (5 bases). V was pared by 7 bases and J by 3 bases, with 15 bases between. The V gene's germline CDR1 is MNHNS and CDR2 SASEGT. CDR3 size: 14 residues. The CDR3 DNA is TGTGCCAGCATTGGGCAGGGCTTATACTATGGCTACACCTTC. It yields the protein CASIGQGLYYGYTF.

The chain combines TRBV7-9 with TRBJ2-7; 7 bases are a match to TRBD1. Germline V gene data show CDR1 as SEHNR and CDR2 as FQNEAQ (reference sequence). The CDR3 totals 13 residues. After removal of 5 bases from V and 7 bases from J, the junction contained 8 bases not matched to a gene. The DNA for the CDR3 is TGTGCCAGCAGCCTAAGGACAGGCGAGGAGCAGTACTTC. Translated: CASSLRTGEEQYF.

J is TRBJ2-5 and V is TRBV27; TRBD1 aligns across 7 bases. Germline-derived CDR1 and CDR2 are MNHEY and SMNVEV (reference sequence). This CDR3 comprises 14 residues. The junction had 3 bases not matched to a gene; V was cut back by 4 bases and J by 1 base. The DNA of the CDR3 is TGTGCCAGCAGTTCGACAGGGCCCCAAGAGACCCAGTACTTC. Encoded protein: CASSSTGPQETQYF.

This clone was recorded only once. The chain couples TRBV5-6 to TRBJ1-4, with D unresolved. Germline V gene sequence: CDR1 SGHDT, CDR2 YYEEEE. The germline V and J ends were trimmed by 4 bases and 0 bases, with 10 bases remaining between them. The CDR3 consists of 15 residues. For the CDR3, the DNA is TGTGCCAGCAGCCTCGTGCAGGCAACTAATGAAAAACTGTTTTTT. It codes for CASSLVQATNEKLFF.